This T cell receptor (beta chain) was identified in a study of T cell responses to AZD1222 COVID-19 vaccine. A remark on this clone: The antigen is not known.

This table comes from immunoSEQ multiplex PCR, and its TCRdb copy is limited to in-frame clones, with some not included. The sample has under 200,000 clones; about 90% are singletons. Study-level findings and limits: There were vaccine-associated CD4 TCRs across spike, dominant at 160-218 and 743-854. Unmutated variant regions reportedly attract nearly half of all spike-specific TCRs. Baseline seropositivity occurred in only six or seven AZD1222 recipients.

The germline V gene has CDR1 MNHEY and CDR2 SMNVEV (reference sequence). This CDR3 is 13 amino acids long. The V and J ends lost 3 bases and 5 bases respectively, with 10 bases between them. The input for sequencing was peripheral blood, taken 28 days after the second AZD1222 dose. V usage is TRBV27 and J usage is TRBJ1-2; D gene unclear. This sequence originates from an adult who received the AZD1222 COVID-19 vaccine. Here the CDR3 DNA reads TGTGCCAGCAGTTTCGGAGGGCTGTATGGCTACACCTTC. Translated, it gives CASSFGGLYGYTF.